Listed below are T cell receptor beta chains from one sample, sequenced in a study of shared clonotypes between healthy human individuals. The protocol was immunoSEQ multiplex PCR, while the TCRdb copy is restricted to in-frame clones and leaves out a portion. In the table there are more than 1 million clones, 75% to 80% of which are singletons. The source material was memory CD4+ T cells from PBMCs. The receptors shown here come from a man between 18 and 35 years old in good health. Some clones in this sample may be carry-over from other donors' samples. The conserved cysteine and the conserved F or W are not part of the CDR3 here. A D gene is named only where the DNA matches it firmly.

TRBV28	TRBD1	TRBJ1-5	ASSWPGQGAPGNQPQH
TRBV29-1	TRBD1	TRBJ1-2	SVGWTGVGYT
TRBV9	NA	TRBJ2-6	ASSVSSDSYFSGANVLT
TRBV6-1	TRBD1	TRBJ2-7	ASSRDRGGEQY
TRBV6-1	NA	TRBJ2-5	ASMRGYQETQY
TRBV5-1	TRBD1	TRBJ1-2	ASNHGQEGYGYT
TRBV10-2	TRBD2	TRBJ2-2	ASRIAGATGELF
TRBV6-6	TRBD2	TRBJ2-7	ASSRGGDTSYEQY
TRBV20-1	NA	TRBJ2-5	SVGEETQY
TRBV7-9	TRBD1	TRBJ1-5	ASSSQTGSEPQH
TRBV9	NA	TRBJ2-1	ASSVGIRSSYNEQF
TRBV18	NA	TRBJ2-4	ASSPPTALAKNIQY
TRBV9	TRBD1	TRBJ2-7	ASSGQGQTGQY
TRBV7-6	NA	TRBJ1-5	ASSLGLNQPQH
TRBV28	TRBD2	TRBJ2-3	ASSLWWLADSTDTQY